The 30 T cell receptor beta chains in this list originate from one sample, sequenced in a study of monozygotic twins with inflammatory bowel disease. No DNA is given; TCRdb re-called the 5' RACE reads and lists each CDR3 protein once. The repertoire table contains 140,000 to 150,000 distinct CDR3 sequences. Input material: blood. Every receptor here comes from a human donor with ulcerative colitis or Crohn's disease, or a healthy co-twin of an affected twin (not recorded which).

V is TRBV11-2 and J is TRBJ2-3; the TRBD2 assignment by TCRdb is unverifiable without DNA. The CDR3 runs 14 residues. Germline loops: CDR1 SGHAT, CDR2 FQNNGV. This CDR3 reads CASSSRDLADTQYF.

This chain connects TRBV5-5 to TRBJ2-1. The CDR3 is 16 amino acids. CDR1 SGHKS and CDR2 YYEKEE come from the germline V gene (reference sequence). CDR3 in amino acids: CASSFATGDPYNEQFF.

V usage is TRBV5-4 and J usage is TRBJ2-7. CDR3 length: 15 residues. Germline loops: CDR1 SGHNT, CDR2 YYREEE (reference sequence). The CDR3 protein is CASSLWRRFSYEQYF.

The genes are TRBV24-1 and TRBJ2-1; TCRdb outputs TRBD1, but without DNA this stays unchecked. The germline V gene has CDR1 KGHDR and CDR2 SFDVKD. CDR3 length: 15 residues. CDR3 in amino acids: CATSGGTGHYNEQFF.

The chain uses TRBV7-2 and TRBJ2-7; TCRdb lists TRBD2, though no DNA is available to test this call. This CDR3 contains 17 residues. Germline assignment: CDR1 SGHTA and CDR2 FQGNSA. The CDR3 region is CASSLYGLAGTSYEQYF.

This chain joins TRBV7-3 and TRBJ2-1; lacking DNA, the TRBD2 call made by TCRdb goes unchecked. This CDR3 has 17 residues. CDR1 is SGHTA and CDR2 is FQGTGA in the germline V gene. The CDR3 loop reads CASSLQGLLSSYNEQFF.

The V gene is TRBV5-1, the J gene TRBJ1-4. Germline loops: CDR1 SGHRS, CDR2 YFSETQ. This CDR3 has 14 residues. CDR3 region: CASSLDDGDSELFF. Full variable domain (remainder filled in from reference TRBV5-1 and TRBJ1-4): KAGVTQTPRYLIKTRGQQVTLSCSPISGHRSVSWYQQTPGQGLQFLFEYFSETQRNKGNFPGRFSGRQFSNSRSEMNVSTLELGDSALYLCASSLDDGDSELFFGSGTQLSVL.

The chain recombines TRBV4-1 with TRBJ1-2; TCRdb picks TRBD1, but there is no DNA to check that call. The germline CDR1 and CDR2 sequences are MGHRA and YSYEKL. This CDR3 is 16 amino acids long. Here the CDR3 reads CASSQVSGKENYGYTF.

The gene calls are TRBV19 and TRBJ1-2. The CDR3 consists of 14 residues. Germline-derived CDR1 and CDR2 are LNHDA and SQIVND (reference sequence). CDR3: CASSPEPSNYGYTF.

The genes are TRBV7-8 and TRBJ1-1. This CDR3 spans 13 amino acids. Per germline, CDR1 SGHVS and CDR2 FQNEAQ. The CDR3 sequence: CASSSAVNTEAFF.

The V call is TRBV7-2, the J call TRBJ2-3; the D call from TCRdb, TRBD1, cannot be confirmed without DNA. The V gene's germline CDR1 is SGHTA and CDR2 FQGNSA. This CDR3 spans 16 amino acids. The CDR3 sequence is CASSLGLTGIADTQYF.

The chain joins TRBV10-2 to TRBJ2-1. The CDR3 spans 13 residues. From germline, CDR1 is WSHSY and CDR2 SAAADI. CDR3: CATRFSSYNEQFF.

The gene calls are TRBV5-1 and TRBJ2-7. The CDR3 spans 13 residues. Germline lookup yields CDR1 SGHRS and CDR2 YFSETQ. The CDR3 protein is CASSLGFEYEQYF.

The rearrangement links TRBV7-3 to TRBJ2-5; as DNA is missing, the TRBD1 call by TCRdb cannot be tested. This CDR3 has 11 amino acids. The V gene's germline CDR1 is SGHTA and CDR2 FQGTGA. The CDR3 reads CASSSGGTQYF.

This chain joins TRBV10-3 and TRBJ1-5. CDR3 length: 14 amino acids. Germline CDR1 is ENHRY and CDR2 is SYGVKD. This chain's CDR3 is CAISGAQTDQPQHF.

The chain links TRBV7-9 to TRBJ2-5; with no DNA, the TCRdb D assignment of TRBD1 cannot be verified. CDR1 SEHNR and CDR2 FQNEAQ come from the germline V gene (reference sequence). The CDR3 is 14 amino acids. CDR3 residues: CASSQQGGTETQYF.

The CDR3: CASSLEGQGGTEAFF. V is TRBV5-1 and J is TRBJ1-1. Germline values: CDR1 SGHRS, CDR2 YFSETQ. The length of the CDR3 is 15 residues.

This sequence joins TRBV10-1 and TRBJ2-7; TCRdb reports TRBD1, a call that lacks DNA to check it against. The CDR3 spans 16 residues. The germline CDR1 and CDR2 sequences are WNHNN and SYGVQD (reference sequence). The CDR3 sequence: CASSDAPGRNDYEQYF.

This chain links TRBV10-3 with TRBJ1-6; TCRdb picks TRBD1, but there is no DNA to check that call. This CDR3 has 12 amino acids. In germline, CDR1 is ENHRY, CDR2 SYGVKD. CDR3 sequence reads: CAISGGDSPLHF.

The chain uses TRBV10-2 and TRBJ1-5. CDR3 size: 14 residues. Germline CDR1 WSHSY, CDR2 SAAADI. The CDR3 loop is CASSEGPYNQPQHF.

The chain links TRBV5-6 to TRBJ1-1; TCRdb reports TRBD1, a call that lacks DNA to check it against. Germline V CDR1 and CDR2: SGHDT, YYEEEE. The CDR3 consists of 17 residues. The CDR3 loop reads CASSLDGAGSLGPEAFF.

This chain connects TRBV28 to TRBJ2-2. CDR3 length equals 14 residues. Germline lookup yields CDR1 MDHEN and CDR2 SYDVKM. The CDR3 is CASSPQIPTGELFF.

The chain links TRBV15 to TRBJ2-1; the D call of TRBD1 rests on TCRdb alone, since no DNA is present to check it. The germline gives CDR1 LNHNV, CDR2 YYDKDF (reference sequence). The CDR3 is 16 residues long. The CDR3 sequence is CATSGAGRGTYNEQFF.

The chain combines TRBV7-3 with TRBJ2-1; TCRdb indicates TRBD1, and absent DNA this call remains unverified. The CDR3 is 17 amino acids. Germline CDR1 reads SGHTA; CDR2 reads FQGTGA. The CDR3: CASSLFPGQGAYNEQFF. The complete variable domain, with remaining parts taken from reference TRBV7-3 and TRBJ2-1, reads GAGVSQTPSNKVTEKGKYVELRCDPISGHTALYWYRQSLGQGPEFLIYFQGTGAADDSGLPNDRFFAVRPEGSVSTLKIQRTERGDSAVYLCASSLFPGQGAYNEQFFGPGTRLTVL.

V and J are TRBV9 and TRBJ2-7; TCRdb's D gene call, TRBD1, goes unchecked for lack of DNA. There are 14 residues in the CDR3. The V gene's germline CDR1 is SGDLS and CDR2 YYNGEE. The CDR3 sequence: CASSSRGPAYEQYF.

This chain links TRBV20-1 with TRBJ2-3; TCRdb calls TRBD1, which cannot be checked without DNA. The germline V gene has CDR1 DFQATT and CDR2 SNEGSKA (reference sequence). The CDR3 has 15 residues. The CDR3 sequence is CSARGGRGSTDTQYF.

The V gene is TRBV7-9, the J gene TRBJ1-1; TCRdb outputs TRBD1, but without DNA this stays unchecked. This CDR3 contains 15 residues. From germline, CDR1 is SEHNR and CDR2 FQNEAQ (reference sequence). The CDR3 loop reads CASSLDGAGYTEAFF.

The chain uses TRBV29-1 and TRBJ2-5; lacking DNA, the TRBD2 call made by TCRdb goes unchecked. Germline V CDR1 and CDR2: SQVTM, ANQGSEA. The CDR3 totals 13 residues. CDR3: CSVLGQDQETQYF.

The V gene is TRBV3-1, the J gene TRBJ2-7. This CDR3 has 13 amino acids. CDR1 and CDR2 from the germline V gene are LGHDT and YNNKEL (reference sequence). This CDR3 is CASSQDMAYEQYF.

V usage is TRBV13 and J usage is TRBJ1-1; with no DNA, the TCRdb D assignment of TRBD1 cannot be verified. The germline V gene has CDR1 PRHDT and CDR2 FYEKMQ (reference sequence). The CDR3 is made up of 16 amino acids. Here the CDR3 reads CASSFWTGGSNTEAFF.